The subject of this entry is one TCR beta chain. Its antigen is not yet known. No much larger clone exists at a distance of one base, and base qualities are not known. The CDR3 regions of human TCRbeta chains were analyzed by immunosequencing. As for the authors' bioinformatics: TCRs in the repertoires were matched against a reference library of SARS-CoV-2-specific TCRs that had been generated with the MIRA antigen-specificity platform. Breadth was defined as the fraction of unique TCRs that were SARS-CoV-2-associated, and depth was defined as the fraction of total T cells that were SARS-CoV-2-associated. Each spike-specific TCR was assigned to its reactive spike region and to a CD4 or CD8 class using the MIRA data. Log10-transformed breadth and depth values were compared by one-way ANOVA with Sidak's multiple comparisons tests. The clones in this table, taken by TCRdb from immuneACCESS, are in-frame only. Not every clone is retained; where verified, under half of the shortfall comes from an unresolved V gene, and the cause of the rest is unknown. That table furnishes V, J and clone size, whereas the DNA furnished D and trimming. Counted in this sample were around 120,000 clones; about 91% of them appeared once. Approximately 2.5% of the sample lies in the top ten.

The time point label, read with the paper, signifies: baseline before first vaccination. Samples from vaccinated people were obtained from the UK trials COV001 and COV002, which included a single-blind randomized controlled phase 2/3 trial of AZD1222 (ChAdOx1 nCoV-19) in healthy adults. Trial participant PBMC samples were collected at day 0 and day 28 after the second dose for TCRbeta chain sequencing. This specimen comes from a study of T cell responses to AZD1222 COVID-19 vaccine (dated by TCRdb to the early 2020s). Looking at the study overall: AZD1222 recipients whose second dose came at about 4 weeks and those whose second dose came at about 12 weeks were combined into one group, since spike-specific TCR depth and breadth did not differ between the two schedules. TCR sequencing covered some 240 trial participants: 207 given two doses of AZD1222 and some 25 given two doses of MenACWY control vaccine. Trial participants were enrolled into age subgroups of 18-55, 56-69 and 70-plus years, which contained about 150, 27 and 61 TCR-sequenced participants, respectively. Summary of the overall study and its limitations: A significant rise in spike-specific TCR breadth and depth was observed after two AZD1222 doses relative to day 0 and relative to MenACWY recipients. In the small 56-69-year group, the increase in depth fell short of significance, most likely because of low power. Only five to seven AZD1222 recipients were SARS-CoV-2 seropositive at baseline, limiting conclusions about previously exposed vaccinees. Vaccine-associated CD4 TCRs spanned the whole spike protein, with dominant responses in regions 160-218 and 743-854. Epitopes outside the regions mutated in the B.1.351 and B.1.1.7 variants were reportedly recognized by nearly half of the unique spike-specific TCRs. Participants were mostly white British, with more females than males. The authors suggested clonal diversity may have been underestimated. Because no samples from the day 14 peak response were available, repertoires could be characterized only after the peak T cell response.

The junction carries 14 bases between V and J, which are trimmed by 8 bases and 6 bases respectively. CDR1 and CDR2 were assigned from the germline V gene as SNHLY and FYNNEI. Including cysteine and phenylalanine, the CDR3 has 13 amino acids. Just the 39-base CDR3 DNA is kept, in frame starting at base 1. The sample in question was peripheral blood, obtained on day 0 of AZD1222 vaccination. The receptor was isolated from an adult in good health. The sequence links TRBV2 to TRBJ1-5; the D gene is perhaps TRBD1, on 5 matching bases. The base sequence is TGTGCCAGCGAGGGGTCGGGGACTCAGCCCCAGCATTTT. It codes for CASEGSGTQPQHF.